The 25 T cell receptor beta chains given below trace back to one sample, sequenced in a study of blood T cell repertoires in COVID-19. Clones were sequenced by immunoSEQ multiplex PCR, and TCRdb holds only the in-frame ones, with some missing. There are 200,000 to 250,000 clones in the sample; more than 80% occur only once, and 7.8% lies in the top ten. Sequenced: peripheral blood. The receptors derive from a woman aged 80 or over with COVID-19, enrolled during active disease.

The chain links TRBV5-1 to TRBJ2-3, with D possibly being TRBD2 (6 bases). The ends were cut back, 3 bases at V and 1 base at J, with 15 bases in the middle. This CDR3 has 16 amino acids. Germline CDR1 reads SGHRS; CDR2 reads YFSETQ. The CDR3: CASSSGTGAGTDTQYF. In DNA form, the CDR3 reads TGCGCCAGCAGCTCGGGGACGGGAGCGGGCACAGATACGCAGTATTTT.

The V call is TRBV6-1, the J call TRBJ2-5, with 9 bases lining up with TRBD2. The CDR3 covers 18 residues. V shed 0 bases and J 7 bases; nucleotides not matched to a gene: 15. The germline V gene has CDR1 MNHNS and CDR2 SASEGT. For the CDR3, the DNA is TGTGCCAGCAGTGAAGCGCGGGGGGGCGCGCCGGGTCGAGTGACCCAGTACTTC. Its translation: CASSEARGGAPGRVTQYF.

The rearrangement joins TRBV5-4 to TRBJ2-5, with no clear D. CDR3 length: 13 residues. Germline CDR1 and CDR2: SGHNT and YYREEE (reference sequence). Trimming shortened V by 4 bases and J by 3 bases, and 10 bases separated the two germline ends. DNA for the CDR3: TGTGCCAGCAGCCGTACCCCGGAAGAGACCCAGTACTTC. Its protein is CASSRTPEETQYF.

The chain employs TRBV9 and TRBJ1-2; D unresolved. CDR3 length equals 12 residues. The germline CDR1 and CDR2 sequences are SGDLS and YYNGEE. The V and J ends lost 0 bases and 7 bases respectively, with 7 bases between them. The chain's CDR3 is CASSVAGFGYTF. CDR3 nucleotides: TGTGCCAGCAGCGTAGCGGGATTTGGCTACACCTTC.

This clone was seen a handful of times. The rearrangement uses TRBV5-1 and TRBJ1-4; 11 bases agree with TRBD1. The CDR3 spans 14 residues. Germline trimming cut 6 bases from V and 7 bases from J; bases unmatched to any gene: 5. CDR1 and CDR2 from the germline V gene are SGHRS and YFSETQ. The CDR3 loop reads CASTHGTGGEKLFF. The CDR3 bases are TGCGCCAGCACCCACGGGACAGGGGGTGAAAAACTGTTTTTT.

The rearrangement uses TRBV19 and TRBJ1-2; D is undetermined. Germline lookup yields CDR1 LNHDA and CDR2 SQIVND (reference sequence). The CDR3 contains 12 residues. Trimming stripped 3 bases from V and 4 bases from J, with 6 bases between. The CDR3 coding sequence is TGTGCCAGTAGTATTCGGTCCTATGGCTACACCTTC. It is translated as CASSIRSYGYTF.

This clone was found a few times. The rearrangement links TRBV6-6 to TRBJ2-1; 9 bases fit TRBD1. V shed 2 bases and J 5 bases; nucleotides not matched to a gene: 4. Germline values: CDR1 MNHNY, CDR2 SVGAGI (reference sequence). The CDR3 loop spans 15 amino acids. CDR3 bases: TGTGCCAGCAGTTACGGACAGGGGAAAGACAATGAGCAGTTCTTC. Amino acid sequence: CASSYGQGKDNEQFF.

The chain uses TRBV6-5 and TRBJ1-2; TRBD1 might be the D (6 bases). The CDR3 length is 15 residues. The V and J ends lost 7 bases and 4 bases respectively, with 19 bases between them. Germline loops: CDR1 MNHEY, CDR2 SVGAGI. The CDR3 region is CASTQRGGAGYGYTF. The DNA of the CDR3 is TGTGCCAGCACCCAGAGGGGGGGCGCGGGCTATGGCTACACCTTC.

The chain combines TRBV5-1 with TRBJ2-1, with 15 bases identical to TRBD2. Losses at the gene ends were 0 bases for V and 6 bases for J; bases not matched to a gene: 1. Germline V gene data show CDR1 as SGHRS and CDR2 as YFSETQ. This CDR3 is 16 amino acids long. CDR3 amino acids: CASSLGTSGGANEQFF. The CDR3 DNA reads TGCGCCAGCAGCTTGGGGACTAGCGGGGGGGCCAATGAGCAGTTCTTC.

This clone has a single count. This sequence joins TRBV5-1 and TRBJ2-5; no clear D. V was shortened by 5 bases and J by 1 base, with 9 bases between the two germline ends. Looked up from germline, CDR1 is SGHRS and CDR2 is YFSETQ. CDR3 length equals 13 residues. The CDR3 here is CASRMSAQETQYF. The DNA for the CDR3 is TGCGCCAGCAGGATGAGCGCCCAAGAGACCCAGTACTTC.

The CDR3 loop reads CASSLGVTGELFF. CDR3 nucleotide sequence: TGCGCCAGCAGTTTAGGGGTCACCGGGGAGCTGTTTTTT. V usage is TRBV10-1 and J usage is TRBJ2-2; D may be TRBD1 (5 bases). The germline V gene encodes CDR1 WNHNN and CDR2 SYGVQD (reference sequence). Between the trimmed V and J ends, which lost 5 bases and 4 bases, there was a span of 8 bases. This CDR3 contains 13 residues.

This clone has a handful of counts. The rearrangement links TRBV12-3 or TRBV12-4 to TRBJ2-7; D gene uncertain. This CDR3 spans 12 amino acids. V lost 2 bases to trimming and J lost 6 bases, with 8 bases between them. This CDR3 reads CASSLSRGEQYF. The CDR3 DNA reads as TGTGCCAGCAGTTTATCCCGCGGCGAGCAGTACTTC.

The V and J genes are TRBV5-4 and TRBJ1-2; D not resolved. The V and J ends lost 2 bases and 6 bases respectively, with 8 bases between them. CDR3 length: 12 amino acids. The germline V gene encodes CDR1 SGHNT and CDR2 YYREEE (reference sequence). The CDR3 reads CASSLQRDGYTF. The CDR3 DNA follows: TGTGCCAGCAGCTTACAGCGGGATGGCTACACCTTC.

The gene calls are TRBV21-1 and TRBJ2-3; TRBD2, the table's D call, was not compared with the DNA. TRBV21-1 is assigned pseudogene status. The CDR3 length is 15 residues. The DNA of the CDR3 is TGTGCCAGCACATTCCCGGGACTGGTCACAGATACGCAGTATTTT. It is translated as CASTFPGLVTDTQYF.

The gene calls are TRBV5-1 and TRBJ2-1; possible D gene TRBD2, 5 bases. CDR1 SGHRS and CDR2 YFSETQ come from the germline V gene. The CDR3 has 14 residues. V lost 0 bases and J lost 4, with 8 bases in between. In nucleotides, the CDR3 is TGCGCCAGCAGCTTGGCCGGGGATTACAATGAGCAGTTCTTC. Its protein product is CASSLAGDYNEQFF.

CDR3 nucleotide sequence: TGTGCCAGCAGTGACGGACAGTGGCGGTCGGGAAACACCATATATTTT. This translates into CASSDGQWRSGNTIYF. This sequence joins TRBV6-1 and TRBJ1-3, with D possibly TRBD1 on 6 matching bases. The CDR3 sequence is 16 residues long. V was cut by 3 bases and J by 4 bases, with 16 bases left in between. Germline V gene data show CDR1 as MNHNS and CDR2 as SASEGT.

The J gene is TRBJ1-1, the V gene TRBV15, with 8 nucleotides matching TRBD1. Per the germline V gene, CDR1 is LNHNV and CDR2 is YYDKDF (reference sequence). This CDR3 region has 14 residues. V lost 10 bases to trimming and J lost 5 bases; unmatched junction nucleotides: 12. The CDR3 here is CAIRTGYLGTEAFF. The CDR3 DNA follows: TGTGCCATCAGGACAGGGTACTTAGGGACTGAAGCTTTCTTT.

The rearrangement links TRBV6-6 to TRBJ2-3; 9 nucleotides align to TRBD2. CDR1 is MNHNY, CDR2 SVGAGI, per germline (reference sequence). The CDR3 has 12 amino acids. The ends lost 8 bases at V and 6 bases at J; junction bases unmatched: 3. The DNA for the CDR3 is TGTGCCAGCCGAGGGACTAGCGATACGCAGTATTTT. This encodes CASRGTSDTQYF.

V is TRBV4-1 and J is TRBJ1-2; 8 nucleotides line up with TRBD1. CDR1 is MGHRA and CDR2 is YSYEKL in the germline V gene. The CDR3 runs 15 residues. V gave up 4 bases and J gave up 5 bases; unmatched junction bases: 9. CDR3 in DNA: TGCGCCAGCAGCCTAGGGGCAGGGGGCTGGTATGGCTACACCTTC. This codes for CASSLGAGGWYGYTF.

This chain connects TRBV11-2 to TRBJ2-2; TRBD1 is a possible D gene (7 bases). Germline V lookup: CDR1 SGHAT, CDR2 FQNNGV. V was shortened by 5 bases and J by 5 bases, with 18 bases between the two germline ends. CDR3 size: 16 residues. The CDR3 reads CASSPVGPGGTGELFF. The CDR3 DNA sequence: TGTGCCAGCAGCCCAGTTGGGCCAGGGGGGACCGGGGAGCTGTTTTTT.

The chain employs TRBV10-3 and TRBJ1-4; possibly TRBD1 for D (6 bases). The CDR3 extends over 15 amino acids. The germline V gene encodes CDR1 ENHRY and CDR2 SYGVKD. V was shortened by 6 bases and J by 2 bases, with 13 bases between the two germline ends. This CDR3 reads CAIRASGGTNEKLFF. The CDR3 DNA follows: TGTGCCATCAGGGCCTCGGGGGGCACTAATGAAAAACTGTTTTTT.

The genes are TRBV7-9 and TRBJ1-5, with D unclear. There are 14 residues in the CDR3. V lost 6 bases and J 2 bases, leaving 11 bases between the germline ends. Germline assignment: CDR1 SEHNR and CDR2 FQNEAQ (reference sequence). The CDR3 is CASSPSNGNQPQHF. The DNA of the CDR3 is TGTGCCAGCAGTCCATCTAATGGCAATCAGCCCCAGCATTTT. The variable domain in full, with the rest retrieved from reference TRBV7-9 and TRBJ1-5, is DTGVSQNPRHKITKRGQNVTFRCDPISEHNRLYWYRQTLGQGPEFLTYFQNEAQLEKSRLLSDRFSAERPKGSFSTLEIQRTEQGDSAMYLCASSPSNGNQPQHFGDGTRLSIL.

The genes are TRBV27 and TRBJ1-2, with TRBD1 matching 11 bases. Germline CDR1 is MNHEY and CDR2 is SMNVEV (reference sequence). This CDR3 has 14 residues. J gave up 8 bases and V 4 bases, and 6 bases lay outside the gene matches. The CDR3: CASSSWGQGDGYTF. The DNA of the CDR3 is TGTGCCAGCAGTTCCTGGGGACAGGGGGACGGCTACACCTTC.

V is TRBV2 and J is TRBJ1-4; the D gene is possibly TRBD1 (6 bases). V lost 8 bases to trimming and J lost 6 bases, with 16 bases between them. The CDR3 loop spans 14 amino acids. The germline V gene encodes CDR1 SNHLY and CDR2 FYNNEI. The CDR3 DNA follows: TGTGCCAGCCAAACAGGGAGAGGGGATGAAAAACTGTTTTTT. As protein: CASQTGRGDEKLFF.

In this sample, this clone turned up once. The V and J genes are TRBV19 and TRBJ1-1, with 7 nucleotides matching TRBD1. Germline trimming cut 6 bases from V and 1 base from J; bases unmatched to any gene: 5. Per germline, CDR1 LNHDA and CDR2 SQIVND (reference sequence). This CDR3 comprises 14 residues. CDR3 residues: CASSARQGNTEAFF. In DNA form, the CDR3 reads TGTGCCAGTAGCGCCAGACAGGGGAACACTGAAGCTTTCTTT.